The source of this T cell receptor (beta chain) is a study of OX40 agonist ivuxolimab in advanced cancers. On the study more broadly: Ivuxolimab, an agonistic anti-OX40 (CD134) antibody, was given to patients. Earlier anti-PD-1, anti-PD-L1 or anti-CTLA-4 therapy was permitted; roughly 37% had received some.

CDR1 is SGHNT and CDR2 is YYREEE in the germline V gene (reference sequence). Trimming cost V 4 bases and J 2 bases, with 9 bases left between them. The length of the CDR3 is 13 residues. People who had autoimmune disease history or systemic immunosuppression were excluded. Regarding the study as a whole: Among T cells, CD8+ cells averaged more expanded clones than CD4+ cells.

To note about this clone: Its cognate antigen is unknown.

The assay was immunoSEQ multiplex PCR, and TCRdb's table has in-frame clones only and misses some. The sample lists fewer than 100,000 clones, around nine tenths occurring once. The chain joins TRBV5-4 to TRBJ1-2, with D possibly matching TRBD1 (5 bases). This material consisted of CD4+ or CD8+ T cells sorted from blood, taken in a trial of the OX40 agonist ivuxolimab. The sequence came from an adult with an advanced solid tumor such as melanoma, head and neck, liver or kidney cancer. DNA for the CDR3: TGTGCCAGCAGCCCGGGACGGAACTATGGCTACACCTTC. As protein: CASSPGRNYGYTF. Full variable domain (missing parts from reference TRBV5-4 and TRBJ1-2): ETGVTQSPTHLIKTRGQQVTLRCSSQSGHNTVSWYQQALGQGPQFIFQYYREEENGRGNFPPRFSGLQFPNYSSELNVNALELDDSALYLCASSPGRNYGYTFGSGTRLTVV.